This TCR beta chain was captured by sequencing in a study of technical replicates of blood from a handful of donors (dated by TCRdb to about 2017). As encoded in the germline V gene (reference sequence), CDR1 is GTSNPN while CDR2 is SVGIG. The CDR3 starts with the cysteine, ends with the phenylalanine, and has 14 residues. The read is trimmed to its CDR3 DNA, 42 bases read in frame from base 1. After removal of 4 bases from V and 5 bases from J, the junction retains 11 bases not matched to a gene. With regard to this clone: Which antigen it targets is not known. No much larger clonotype is one base removed from it; base qualities were not supplied.

The library was obtained by the immunoSEQ multiplex PCR assay. This immuneACCESS table, as held by TCRdb, lists in-frame sequences with V and J called but not all clones. Of the missing ones, under half trace to an unresolved V gene in checked studies; the others have no known cause. The sample table holds around 81,000 clones, of which over 75% were seen once. Approximately 4% of the sample is taken by the ten largest. Sequencing was done on a sample of PBMCs. The clonotype originates from a human donor in good health. Some clones in this sample may be carry-over from other donors' samples. The chain couples TRBV30 to TRBJ2-7; 7 junctional bases match TRBD2. CDR3 sequence: CAWTLGGGDHEQYF. The DNA sequence is TGTGCCTGGACCCTCGGGGGAGGGGACCACGAGCAGTACTTC.